The 9 T cell receptor beta chains below were found in one sample sequenced in a study of T cells in women clearing cervical HPV infection. Clones were read by immunoSEQ multiplex PCR, and TCRdb kept only the in-frame ones, dropping some. The repertoire shows fewer than 40,000 clones; the top ten hold roughly 1.4%. What was sequenced was blood buffy coat. These receptors all come from a woman between 18 and 70 years old with a cervical HPV16 infection that either progressed to CIN3+ or cleared (not recorded which).

On this clone: The read ends 3 residues early relative to the CDR3; the germline J gene fills the gap. The chain recombines TRBV2 with TRBJ2-5, with 7 bases fitting TRBD2. This CDR3 is built from 11 residues. V dropped 7 bases and J dropped 5; count of bases not matched to a gene: 1. CDR1 is SNHLY, CDR2 FYNNEI, per germline. CDR3 DNA (partial): TGTGCCAGCAACGGGGGGGAGACC. Its protein is CASNGGET. The whole CDR3 reads CASNGGETQYF.

Notes on this clone: The read halts 3 residues ahead of the CDR3 end, with the missing end drawn from the germline J gene. The chain uses TRBV7-3 and TRBJ2-2, with 7 bases aligning to TRBD1. The germline gives CDR1 SGHTA, CDR2 FQGTGA. The CDR3 has 14 residues. V trimming: 5 bases; J trimming: 7 bases; junction bases outside the gene matches: 7. CDR3 residues: CASSGQQGYGELFF. The sequenced CDR3 bases are TGTGCCAGCAGCGGACAACAGGGGTACGGGGAG.

Comments on this clone: The read finishes 3 residues shy of the CDR3 end, and the germline J gene is used to complete it. V is TRBV5-1 and J is TRBJ2-2, with TRBD2 matching over 12 bases. V lost 1 base and J lost 0; bases outside the gene matches: 1. The germline gives CDR1 SGHRS, CDR2 YFSETQ. The CDR3 spans 17 residues. The CDR3 region is CASSLTSGGTNTGELFF. CDR3 DNA, as far as it was read: TGCGCCAGCAGCTTGACTAGCGGGGGGACGAACACCGGGGAG.

Details on this clone: The read is 3 residues too short to cover the CDR3 end, so that end is filled in from the germline J gene. This chain uses TRBV19 with TRBJ2-5, with D maybe TRBD1 (5 bases). Looked up from germline, CDR1 is LNHDA and CDR2 is SQIVND (reference sequence). The CDR3 is 14 residues long. CDR3 DNA (partial): TGTGCCAGTACTAGGGGTAGCTCCGCAGATACC. It codes for CASTRGSSADT. The whole CDR3 protein reads CASTRGSSADTQYF.

On this clone: The missing CDR3 end, 3 residues past where the read stops, is filled in from the germline J gene. The V gene is TRBV5-1, the J gene TRBJ1-4; TRBD1 is a possible D gene (5 bases). Per the germline V gene, CDR1 is SGHRS and CDR2 is YFSETQ. The CDR3 is made up of 14 amino acids. V lost 3 bases, J lost 7 bases, and 13 bases lay in between. The chain's CDR3 is CASSSGTFGEKLFF. Partial CDR3 DNA: TGCGCCAGCAGCTCGGGGACTTTTGGTGAAAAA.

Comment on this clone: Read data end 3 residues before the CDR3 end; the end is taken from the germline J gene. The chain recombines TRBV7-9 with TRBJ1-6; D uncertain. This CDR3 has 14 residues. The ends were cut back, 3 bases at V and 10 bases at J, with 13 bases in the middle. Looked up from germline, CDR1 is SEHNR and CDR2 is FQNEAQ (reference sequence). The chain's CDR3 is CASSFDRTGSPLHF. CDR3 DNA, as far as it was read: TGTGCCAGCAGCTTCGACCGGACGGGGTCACCC.

A word on this clone: Read data end 3 residues before the CDR3 end; the end is taken from the germline J gene. V and J are TRBV19 and TRBJ1-1; 9 bases line up with TRBD1. The CDR3 runs to 14 residues. Germline CDR1 reads LNHDA; CDR2 reads SQIVND (reference sequence). The CDR3 DNA, read in part, is TGTGCCAGTAGTTCCTCGACAGGGGGGGCCGAA. Translation gives CASSSSTGGAE. The full CDR3 sequence reads CASSSSTGGAEAFF.

Comment on this clone: The CDR3 end falls 3 residues outside the read, so it is completed with the germline J gene. The rearrangement uses TRBV7-2 and TRBJ1-1; D uncertain. The V gene lost 5 bases and the J gene lost 1 base, with 8 bases spanning the gap. This CDR3 has 13 residues. CDR1 and CDR2 (germline): SGHTA, FQGNSA. Incomplete CDR3 DNA: TGTGCCAGCAGCGTGATCAGGAACACTGAA. The encoded protein is CASSVIRNTE. The CDR3 as a whole reads CASSVIRNTEAFF.

For this clone: The read ends 3 residues before the CDR3 terminus; that terminus is restored from the germline J gene. The rearrangement links TRBV10-1 to TRBJ2-2, with 14 nucleotides matching TRBD2. Germline V gene sequence: CDR1 WNHNN, CDR2 SYGVQD (reference sequence). This CDR3 has 19 residues. V shed 7 bases, J shed 0 bases, and the junction held 10 bases outside the gene matches. CDR3 protein: CASIERGTSGGANTGELFF. The sequenced part of the CDR3 DNA is TGCGCCAGCATAGAGAGGGGGACTAGCGGGGGTGCGAACACCGGGGAG.